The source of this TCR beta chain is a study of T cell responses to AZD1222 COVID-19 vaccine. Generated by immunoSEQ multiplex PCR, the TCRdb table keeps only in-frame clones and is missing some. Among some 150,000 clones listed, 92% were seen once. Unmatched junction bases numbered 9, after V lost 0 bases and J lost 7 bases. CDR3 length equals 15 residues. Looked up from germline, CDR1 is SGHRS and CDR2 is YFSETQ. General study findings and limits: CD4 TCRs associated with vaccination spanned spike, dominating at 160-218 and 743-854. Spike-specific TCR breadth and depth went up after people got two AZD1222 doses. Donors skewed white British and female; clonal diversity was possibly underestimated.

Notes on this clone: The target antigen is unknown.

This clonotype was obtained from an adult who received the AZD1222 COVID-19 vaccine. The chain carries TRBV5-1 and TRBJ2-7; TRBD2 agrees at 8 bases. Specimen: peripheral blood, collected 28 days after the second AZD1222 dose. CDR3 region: CASSLASGGPREQYF. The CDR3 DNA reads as TGCGCCAGCAGCTTGGCGTCGGGAGGGCCCAGAGAGCAGTACTTC.